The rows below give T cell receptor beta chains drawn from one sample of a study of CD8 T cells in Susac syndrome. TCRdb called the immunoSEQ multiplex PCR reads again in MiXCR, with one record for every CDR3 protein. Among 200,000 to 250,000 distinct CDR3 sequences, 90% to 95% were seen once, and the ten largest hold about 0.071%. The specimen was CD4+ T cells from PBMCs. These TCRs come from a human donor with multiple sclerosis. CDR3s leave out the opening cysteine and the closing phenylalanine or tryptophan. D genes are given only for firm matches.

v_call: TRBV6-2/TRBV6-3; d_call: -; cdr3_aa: ASSRPTRGNTGELF
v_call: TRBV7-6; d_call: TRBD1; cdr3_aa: ASSTRQGAHNEQF
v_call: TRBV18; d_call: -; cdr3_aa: ASSPRERNSPLH
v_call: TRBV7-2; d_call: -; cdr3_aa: ASSLVASDTGELF
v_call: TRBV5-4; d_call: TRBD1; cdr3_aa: ASSTDPGQVAGYT
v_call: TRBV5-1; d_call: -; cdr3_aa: ASSLVGQGGYGYT
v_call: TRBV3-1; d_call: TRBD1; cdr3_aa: ASSRNSAGGKNEQF
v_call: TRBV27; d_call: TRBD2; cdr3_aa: ASSTPSGSGGSRYEQY
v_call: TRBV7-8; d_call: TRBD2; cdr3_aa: ASSLTGTSGGRQF
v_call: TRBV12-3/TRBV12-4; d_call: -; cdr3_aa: ASSLGLVGGGNIQY
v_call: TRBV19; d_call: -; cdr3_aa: ASSLSYLRDYGYT
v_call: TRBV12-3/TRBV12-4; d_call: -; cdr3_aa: ASTSQGSSYNEQF
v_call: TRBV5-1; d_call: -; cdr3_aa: ASSFGGTYEQY
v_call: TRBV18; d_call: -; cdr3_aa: ASSLNTGSGANVLT
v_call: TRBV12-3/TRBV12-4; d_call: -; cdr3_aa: ASSLVGEETQY
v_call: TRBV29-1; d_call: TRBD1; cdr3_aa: SVQATGATEAF
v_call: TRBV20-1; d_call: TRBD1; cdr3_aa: SARDRKTGANTEAF
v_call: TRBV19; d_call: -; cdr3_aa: ASSIASNNEQF
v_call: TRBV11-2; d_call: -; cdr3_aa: ASSLGRRAEKLF
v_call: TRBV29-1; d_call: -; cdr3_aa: SVEDLPDTQY
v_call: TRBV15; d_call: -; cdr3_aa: ATSFQETQY
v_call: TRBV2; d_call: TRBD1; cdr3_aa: ASGRDRGKETQY
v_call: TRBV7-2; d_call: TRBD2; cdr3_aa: ASSLGLAGGGEQF
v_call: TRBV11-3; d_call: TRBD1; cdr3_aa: ASNRGPSRETQY
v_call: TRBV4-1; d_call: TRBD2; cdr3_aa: ASSLRLAGEVGTQY
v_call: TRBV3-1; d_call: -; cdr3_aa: ASSQEAASYNEQF
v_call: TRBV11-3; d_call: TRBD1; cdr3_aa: ASSLGQGLTEAF
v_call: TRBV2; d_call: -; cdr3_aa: ASSVDVTQETQY
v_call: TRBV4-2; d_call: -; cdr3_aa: ASSQEIIGRGTDTQY
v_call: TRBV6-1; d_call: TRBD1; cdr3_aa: ASSDPGQGGWSGANVLT
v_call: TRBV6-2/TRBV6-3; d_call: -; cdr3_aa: ASSYRRGSGNQPQH
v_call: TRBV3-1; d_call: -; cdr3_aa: ASSQEAGHYNEQF
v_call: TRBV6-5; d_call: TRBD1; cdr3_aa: ASSFRAGGLGSYEQY
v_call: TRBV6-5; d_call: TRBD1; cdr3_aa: ASRRTGEQPQH
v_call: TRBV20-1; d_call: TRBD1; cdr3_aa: RGTGANYGYT
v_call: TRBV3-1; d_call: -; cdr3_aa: ASSQVGGNGSPLH
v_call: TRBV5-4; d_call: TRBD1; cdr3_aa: ASSPAGTGGSPLH
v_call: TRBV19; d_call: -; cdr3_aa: ASSMPAGQKH
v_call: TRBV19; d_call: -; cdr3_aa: ASGFTANTEAF
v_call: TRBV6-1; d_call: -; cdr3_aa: ASSQAKQGLWPQH
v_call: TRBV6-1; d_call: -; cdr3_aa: ASSEPPSGGYT
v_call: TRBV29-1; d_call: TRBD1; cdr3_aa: SVDGRGRPQETQY
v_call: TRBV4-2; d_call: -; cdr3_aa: ASSNLDGNYGYT
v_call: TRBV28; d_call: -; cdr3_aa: ASSLNLGTEAF
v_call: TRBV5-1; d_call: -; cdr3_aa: ASRLEGYEQY
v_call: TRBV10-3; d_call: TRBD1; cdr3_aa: AISTGTAQETQY
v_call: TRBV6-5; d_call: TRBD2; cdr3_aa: ASSFWGGIQY
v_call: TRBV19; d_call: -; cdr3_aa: ASSPDRVNQPQH
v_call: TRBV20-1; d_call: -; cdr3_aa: SATLETQY
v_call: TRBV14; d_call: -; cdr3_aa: ASSQGLTQY
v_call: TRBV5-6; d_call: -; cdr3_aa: ASSIRPNTEAF
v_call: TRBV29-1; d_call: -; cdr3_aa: SVPGSYNEQF
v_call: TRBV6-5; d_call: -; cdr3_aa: ASSSPGGGIQETQY
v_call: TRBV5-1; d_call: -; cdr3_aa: ASSLTGARDGDTQY
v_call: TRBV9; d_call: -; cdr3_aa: ASSVDGIGTQY
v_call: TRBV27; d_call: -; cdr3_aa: ASAEFLRTAQAF
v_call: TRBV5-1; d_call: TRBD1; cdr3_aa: ASSLAQGARNIQY
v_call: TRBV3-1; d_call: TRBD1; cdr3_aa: ASSRTGEGYT
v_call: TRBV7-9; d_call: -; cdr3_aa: ASRVGNTEAF